The 11 T cell receptor beta chains given below trace back to one sample, sequenced in a study of cytomegalovirus exposure and HLA in healthy donors. Amplification used 60 Vbeta primers and 13 Jbeta primers. Repertoires were generated with immunoSEQ multiplex PCR, while TCRdb's copy carries only in-frame clones and drops some. The data show about 130,000 clones, approximately 82% seen once. The sequenced sample consisted of PBMCs. The receptors stem from a young woman in good health and CMV-seropositive.

The CDR3 loop is CASRDPGEQHSPLHF. CDR3 nucleotide sequence: TGTGCCAGCAGGGACCCAGGGGAGCAGCATTCACCCCTCCACTTT. The chain couples TRBV6-5 to TRBJ1-6; maybe TRBD1 (6 bases). From germline, CDR1 is MNHEY and CDR2 SVGAGI. The length of the CDR3 is 15 residues. V was cut by 6 bases and J by 8 bases, with 17 bases left in between.

The V gene is TRBV4-1, the J gene TRBJ2-7, with 9 nucleotides matching TRBD1. The CDR3 loop spans 15 amino acids. V trimming: 4 bases; J trimming: 7 bases; junction bases outside the gene matches: 11. Germline values: CDR1 MGHRA, CDR2 YSYEKL. Here the CDR3 DNA reads TGCGCCAGCAGCCCCGGGACAGGGTTCTTAGAGGAGCAGTACTTC. This translates into CASSPGTGFLEEQYF.

This clone was recorded once. The gene calls are TRBV7-2 and TRBJ2-3, with unresolved D. Germline values: CDR1 SGHTA, CDR2 FQGNSA. The CDR3 has 13 residues. With 3 bases removed from V and 1 base from J, the gap between germline ends came to 5 bases. The DNA for the CDR3 is TGTGCCAGCAGCTTTGAGGGCACAGATACGCAGTATTTT. Amino acids: CASSFEGTDTQYF.

In this sample, this clone is medium-sized. The J gene is TRBJ1-5, the V gene TRBV25-1; 7 positions agree with TRBD1. The germline V gene has CDR1 MGHDK and CDR2 SYGVNS. V trimming: 8 bases; J trimming: 5 bases; junction bases outside the gene matches: 6. The CDR3 consists of 13 residues. CDR3 amino acids: CASSGTVDQPQHF. The CDR3 DNA is TGTGCCAGCTCCGGGACAGTAGATCAGCCCCAGCATTTT.

The chain employs TRBV2 and TRBJ2-5; TRBD2 agrees at 15 bases. The CDR3 totals 15 residues. Unmatched junction bases numbered 4, after V lost 6 bases and J lost 5 bases. Germline V gene data show CDR1 as SNHLY and CDR2 as FYNNEI. DNA for the CDR3: TGTGCCAGCAGCCTCGGGACTAGCGGGGGGGAGACCCAGTACTTC. It codes for CASSLGTSGGETQYF.

The V call is TRBV5-1, the J call TRBJ2-3, with 16 bases aligning to TRBD2. Germline CDR1 is SGHRS and CDR2 is YFSETQ. The CDR3 has 13 amino acids. Trimming took 5 bases from V and 10 from J; bases not matched to a gene: 1. CDR3: CASSGTSGGAQYF. CDR3 in DNA: TGCGCCAGCAGTGGGACTAGCGGGGGGGCGCAGTATTTT. The full variable domain, rest sourced from reference TRBV5-1 and TRBJ2-3, is KAGVTQTPRYLIKTRGQQVTLSCSPISGHRSVSWYQQTPGQGLQFLFEYFSETQRNKGNFPGRFSGRQFSNSRSEMNVSTLELGDSALYLCASSGTSGGAQYFGPGTRLTVL.

The rearrangement uses TRBV21-1 and TRBJ1-5; the table's TRBD1 call for D was not verified on the DNA. TRBV21-1 is flagged as a pseudogene. This CDR3 contains 15 residues. CDR3 DNA: TGTGCCAGCAGCAAAGGCAGTGAAATCAATCAGCCCCAGCATTTT. Encoded protein: CASSKGSEINQPQHF.

The chain links TRBV1 to TRBJ2-2; the table's TRBD1 call for D was not verified on the DNA. TRBV1 is classified as a pseudogene. The CDR3 has 15 residues. CDR3 nucleotide sequence: TGCACCAGCAGCCCCGGGACAGGGGGCACCGGGGAGCTGTTTTTT. Translating gives CTSSPGTGGTGELFF.

The chain links TRBV28 to TRBJ2-1; 7 bases match TRBD2. Germline values: CDR1 MDHEN, CDR2 SYDVKM. CDR3 length: 12 residues. Trimming at V came to 6 bases and at J to 16 bases, leaving 12 bases not matched to a gene. In DNA, the CDR3 is TGTGCCAGCAGCCGCGGACTAGAACTCAATTTCTTC. Translated: CASSRGLELNFF.

This clone appeared a few times. The chain combines TRBV29-1 with TRBJ2-2; 12 nucleotides match TRBD2. This CDR3 region has 17 residues. CDR1 SQVTM and CDR2 ANQGSEA come from the germline V gene. Trimming removed 4 bases from V and 0 bases from J; junction bases left unmatched: 6. CDR3 in amino acids: CSVALGTSGSNTGELFF. CDR3 DNA: TGCAGCGTTGCCCTGGGGACTAGCGGGTCGAACACCGGGGAGCTGTTTTTT.

The chain has TRBV10-3 and TRBJ1-1, with TRBD1 as a possible D gene (5 bases). The germline V gene has CDR1 ENHRY and CDR2 SYGVKD. V lost 3 bases, J lost 2 bases, and 10 bases lay in between. This CDR3 has 14 amino acids. The CDR3 protein is CAISELQGNTEAFF. In nucleotides, the CDR3 is TGTGCCATCAGTGAATTGCAGGGAAACACTGAAGCTTTCTTT.